The 27 T cell receptor beta chains in this list originate from one sample, sequenced in a study of cytomegalovirus exposure and HLA in healthy donors. The PCR contained 60 Vbeta and 13 Jbeta primers. The protocol was immunoSEQ multiplex PCR, while the TCRdb copy is restricted to in-frame clones and leaves out a portion. The sample carries 200,000 or so clones, 65% to 85% recorded once. The sequenced sample consisted of PBMCs. These TCRs come from a woman aged 30 to 39 in good health and CMV-seropositive.

The rearrangement links TRBV18 to TRBJ1-1; no reliable D call. Germline values: CDR1 KGHSH, CDR2 LQKENI. The CDR3 loop spans 13 amino acids. Deletions cut 0 bases from V and 5 bases from J, with 7 bases between. CDR3 DNA sequence: TGTGCCAGCTCACCACCTGCGAATACTGAAGCTTTCTTT. It codes for CASSPPANTEAFF. Full variable domain (outside the CDR3, taken from reference TRBV18 and TRBJ1-1): NAGVMQNPRHLVRRRGQEARLRCSPMKGHSHVYWYRQLPEEGLKFMVYLQKENIIDESGMPKERFSAEFPKEGPSILRIQQVVRGDSAAYFCASSPPANTEAFFGQGTRLTVV.

This clone came up once. The rearrangement joins TRBV10-3 to TRBJ1-3, with D possibly matching TRBD1 (6 bases). V was shortened by 6 bases and J by 8 bases, with 17 bases between the two germline ends. This CDR3 has 14 amino acids. Germline V gene lookup returns CDR1 ENHRY and CDR2 SYGVKD. DNA of the CDR3: TGTGCCATCAGCGATTACAGGGCGAGGGACACCATATATTTT. Translated: CAISDYRARDTIYF.

The chain is built from TRBV7-9 and TRBJ2-1; D might be TRBD2 (5 bases). Looked up from germline, CDR1 is SEHNR and CDR2 is FQNEAQ (reference sequence). This CDR3 has 16 amino acids. The V end was cut by 2 bases, the J end by 0 bases, with 11 bases between. This chain's CDR3 is CASSLSSAGSYNEQFF. CDR3 nucleotide sequence: TGTGCCAGCAGCTTAAGTAGCGCCGGCTCCTACAATGAGCAGTTCTTC. Together with reference TRBV7-9 and TRBJ2-1, the CDR3 gives the full variable domain: DTGVSQNPRHKITKRGQNVTFRCDPISEHNRLYWYRQTLGQGPEFLTYFQNEAQLEKSRLLSDRFSAERPKGSFSTLEIQRTEQGDSAMYLCASSLSSAGSYNEQFFGPGTRLTVL.

This CDR3 reads CSVGSGAGGETQYF. DNA for the CDR3: TGCAGCGTAGGATCGGGGGCGGGGGGAGAGACCCAGTACTTC. V and J are TRBV29-1 and TRBJ2-5, with 8 bases that match TRBD2. Trimming took 6 bases from V and 4 from J; bases not matched to a gene: 10. CDR3 length: 14 amino acids. Germline CDR1 SQVTM, CDR2 ANQGSEA.

The chain links TRBV18 to TRBJ1-1; D not resolved. Per germline, CDR1 KGHSH and CDR2 LQKENI. V was shortened by 3 bases and J by 1 base, with 9 bases between the two germline ends. The CDR3 sequence is 14 residues long. CDR3 region: CASSPLRENTEAFF. The CDR3 nucleotides read TGTGCCAGCTCACCGCTGAGGGAGAACACTGAAGCTTTCTTT.

This clone appeared once. The rearrangement joins TRBV9 to TRBJ2-2; unclear D gene. Per germline, CDR1 SGDLS and CDR2 YYNGEE. The CDR3 loop spans 14 amino acids. The V gene lost 7 bases and the J gene lost 1 base, with 11 bases spanning the gap. The CDR3 region has the DNA TGTGCCAGCGGTGTGGCAGGGAACACCGGGGAGCTGTTTTTT. Its protein product is CASGVAGNTGELFF.

For the CDR3, the DNA is TGTGCCAGCAGCGCGGGACAGGTGGGCTACGAGCAGTACTTC. Translation gives CASSAGQVGYEQYF. The chain has TRBV9 and TRBJ2-7; 8 positions match TRBD1. The CDR3 loop spans 14 amino acids. V dropped 3 bases and J dropped 3; count of bases not matched to a gene: 5. CDR1 and CDR2 from the germline V gene are SGDLS and YYNGEE.

The rearrangement uses TRBV27 and TRBJ2-1; 9 nucleotides agree with TRBD2. This CDR3 comprises 15 residues. V shed 2 bases and J 7 bases; nucleotides not matched to a gene: 6. Germline V lookup: CDR1 MNHEY, CDR2 SMNVEV (reference sequence). In DNA, the CDR3 is TGTGCCAGCAGTTTAGTAGCGGGAGTGGTAAATGAGCAGTTCTTC. Its protein is CASSLVAGVVNEQFF.

The chain couples TRBV6-4 to TRBJ2-3; 11 nucleotides match TRBD2. Germline CDR1 reads MRHNA; CDR2 reads SNTAGT. This CDR3 is built from 15 residues. V lost 4 bases to trimming and J lost 2 bases; unmatched junction nucleotides: 2. The CDR3 region has the DNA TGTGCCAGCAGTGGTAGCGGGGGGGCCACAGATACGCAGTATTTT. It is translated as CASSGSGGATDTQYF.

V is TRBV19 and J is TRBJ1-1; 8 positions agree with TRBD1. Trimming removed 5 bases from V and 0 bases from J; junction bases left unmatched: 5. The CDR3 extends over 15 amino acids. Germline CDR1 reads LNHDA; CDR2 reads SQIVND (reference sequence). CDR3 loop: CASSLQGQVNTEAFF. The CDR3, as DNA: TGTGCCAGTAGTCTTCAGGGACAGGTGAACACTGAAGCTTTCTTT.

In the case of this clone: The same CDR3 can be traced to other DNA sequences in this sample. The V and J genes are TRBV5-4 and TRBJ2-6, with 10 bases matching TRBD2. This CDR3 has 19 residues. CDR1 and CDR2 (germline): SGHNT, YYREEE (reference sequence). V lost 0 bases, J lost 1 base, and 7 bases stayed unmatched. The CDR3 DNA sequence: TGTGCCAGCAGCTTGGGACTAGCGGGTATAGGATCTGGGGCCAACGTCCTGACTTTC. It specifies CASSLGLAGIGSGANVLTF.

V usage is TRBV5-6 and J usage is TRBJ2-7; 7 bases are shared with TRBD1. In germline, CDR1 is SGHDT, CDR2 YYEEEE. V was pared by 4 bases and J by 7 bases, with 14 bases of the junction left unmatched. The CDR3 is 15 residues long. CDR3 amino acids: CASSALTGPLGEQYF. CDR3 sequence (DNA): TGTGCCAGCAGCGCCTTGACAGGGCCACTAGGGGAGCAGTACTTC.

Concerning this clone: Other DNA sequences in the same sample also yield this CDR3. J is TRBJ1-1 and V is TRBV11-2; no definite D call. The CDR3 has 12 residues. Germline V gives CDR1 SGHAT, CDR2 FQNNGV. Trimming stripped 1 base from V and 2 bases from J, with 2 bases between. The chain's CDR3 is CASSLANTEAFF. DNA of the CDR3: TGTGCCAGCAGCTTAGCAAACACTGAAGCTTTCTTT.

The chain combines TRBV2 with TRBJ2-3; 13 bases map to TRBD2. V shed 7 bases, J shed 4 bases, and the junction held 8 bases outside the gene matches. The CDR3 covers 16 residues. Germline V gives CDR1 SNHLY, CDR2 FYNNEI. The chain's CDR3 is CASMIGTSGVADTQYF. The CDR3 DNA follows: TGTGCCAGCATGATTGGGACTAGCGGGGTCGCAGATACGCAGTATTTT.

This clone was observed a few times. The gene calls are TRBV6-1 and TRBJ1-1; 7 bases are a match to TRBD1. The germline V gene encodes CDR1 MNHNS and CDR2 SASEGT. The CDR3 spans 14 residues. With 11 bases clipped from V and 0 bases from J, the junction kept 9 bases outside the gene matches. DNA of the CDR3: TGTGCCCTCAGGGGGGTCGGGGTGAACACTGAAGCTTTCTTT. It yields the protein CALRGVGVNTEAFF.

The chain recombines TRBV7-2 with TRBJ2-4; 12 bases fit TRBD2. Losses at the gene ends were 4 bases for V and 5 bases for J; bases not matched to a gene: 9. Germline V lookup: CDR1 SGHTA, CDR2 FQGNSA. CDR3 length equals 17 residues. The CDR3 nucleotides read TGTGCCAGCAGCTCCCGAATACGACTAGCGGGGGAAAACATTCAGTACTTC. It encodes CASSSRIRLAGENIQYF.

The chain combines TRBV5-1 with TRBJ1-2; D gene unclear. Trimming removed 0 bases from V and 0 bases from J, with 9 bases in between. Looked up from germline, CDR1 is SGHRS and CDR2 is YFSETQ. This CDR3 contains 15 residues. CDR3 sequence (DNA): TGCGCCAGCAGCTTGGTCGGCGGGGCTAACTATGGCTACACCTTC. Its translation: CASSLVGGANYGYTF.

The J gene is TRBJ2-5, the V gene TRBV4-3, with unresolved D. This CDR3 has 15 residues. From germline, CDR1 is LGHNA and CDR2 YSLEER. With 0 bases removed from V and 2 bases from J, the gap between germline ends came to 10 bases. The CDR3 nucleotides are TGCGCCAGCAGCCAAGAAGCGAAGCAACAAGAGACCCAGTACTTC. Amino acid sequence: CASSQEAKQQETQYF.

The genes are TRBV6-5 and TRBJ1-1, with D unresolved. Germline V gives CDR1 MNHEY, CDR2 SVGAGI. Trimming removed 1 base at V and 6 bases at J, with 12 bases between. This CDR3 has 14 residues. In nucleotides, the CDR3 is TGTGCCAGCAGTTACTGGGAGCGGAAATCTGAAGCTTTCTTT. Amino acids: CASSYWERKSEAFF.

The chain combines TRBV15 with TRBJ1-2; TRBD1 matches 9 bases. The CDR3 sequence is 13 residues long. The V gene's germline CDR1 is LNHNV and CDR2 YYDKDF (reference sequence). V gave up 6 bases and J gave up 3 bases; unmatched junction bases: 2. Here the CDR3 DNA reads TGTGCCACCAGGGGGGACAGGGACTATGGCTACACCTTC. Its protein product is CATRGDRDYGYTF.

This sequence joins TRBV5-6 and TRBJ2-2, with D hard to call. The CDR3 sequence is 14 residues long. The V and J ends lost 0 bases and 6 bases respectively, with 9 bases between them. Germline V gives CDR1 SGHDT, CDR2 YYEEEE. CDR3: CASSLVDFSGELFF. The DNA for the CDR3 is TGTGCCAGCAGCTTGGTCGACTTCTCCGGGGAGCTGTTTTTT. Full variable domain (missing parts from reference TRBV5-6 and TRBJ2-2): DAGVTQSPTHLIKTRGQQVTLRCSPKSGHDTVSWYQQALGQGPQFIFQYYEEEERQRGNFPDRFSGHQFPNYSSELNVNALLLGDSALYLCASSLVDFSGELFFGEGSRLTVL.

V is TRBV5-1 and J is TRBJ1-3; D might be TRBD1 (6 bases). The germline CDR1 and CDR2 sequences are SGHRS and YFSETQ. Trimming removed 4 bases from V and 8 bases from J, with 19 bases in between. The CDR3 contains 15 residues. CDR3 in DNA: TGCGCCAGCAGCCCGGGACACCTGAAGGCAGACACCATATATTTT. It is translated as CASSPGHLKADTIYF. Full variable domain (missing parts from reference TRBV5-1 and TRBJ1-3): KAGVTQTPRYLIKTRGQQVTLSCSPISGHRSVSWYQQTPGQGLQFLFEYFSETQRNKGNFPGRFSGRQFSNSRSEMNVSTLELGDSALYLCASSPGHLKADTIYFGEGSWLTVV.

The rearrangement links TRBV29-1 to TRBJ2-5; 10 bases are a match to TRBD2. V dropped 4 bases and J dropped 2; count of bases not matched to a gene: 7. Germline V gives CDR1 SQVTM, CDR2 ANQGSEA. The CDR3 extends over 15 amino acids. Here the CDR3 DNA reads TGCAGCGTTGGCAAGCGGGGGGGCAGGCAAGAGACCCAGTACTTC. This sequence encodes CSVGKRGGRQETQYF.

This clone has only one observation. The rearrangement uses TRBV27 and TRBJ1-1, with a possible D match to TRBD1 (6 bases). The germline CDR1 and CDR2 sequences are MNHEY and SMNVEV (reference sequence). Trimming took off 3 bases at V and 4 bases at J, with 15 bases between the two ends. The CDR3 totals 15 residues. The CDR3, as DNA: TGTGCCAGCAGTTTGGGCGGGGGCAGGAGCACTGAAGCTTTCTTT. Protein: CASSLGGGRSTEAFF.

This clone was detected ten times or more. The rearrangement uses TRBV4-1 and TRBJ1-1; D not certain. The CDR3 has 14 amino acids. Germline V lookup: CDR1 MGHRA, CDR2 YSYEKL. Trimming took off 4 bases at V and 1 base at J, with 10 bases between the two ends. CDR3 sequence reads: CASSPWQANTEAFF. Here the CDR3 DNA reads TGCGCCAGCAGCCCGTGGCAGGCGAACACTGAAGCTTTCTTT.

This clone was seen a handful of times. The rearrangement links TRBV7-8 to TRBJ2-7; weak D call: TRBD1 (6 bases). CDR3 length equals 15 residues. CDR1 SGHVS and CDR2 FQNEAQ come from the germline V gene. Trimming pared 3 bases from V and 0 bases from J, leaving 12 bases between. In DNA form, the CDR3 reads TGTGCCAGCAGCTTGGGATGGGGGCCCTCCTACGAGCAGTACTTC. It specifies CASSLGWGPSYEQYF.

This clone was detected a few times. This chain joins TRBV19 and TRBJ2-1; 10 nucleotides match TRBD2. The CDR3 has 15 amino acids. CDR1 and CDR2 (germline): LNHDA, SQIVND (reference sequence). The V segment lost 0 bases and the J segment 7 bases; nucleotides outside the gene matches: 3. The CDR3: CASSIETSGYNEQFF. CDR3 bases: TGTGCCAGTAGTATAGAGACTAGCGGGTATAATGAGCAGTTCTTC.